This TCR beta chain comes out of a study of T cells in Graves' hyperthyroidism and ophthalmopathy. RNA transcripts yielded amplified TCR beta CDR3 regions. RT-PCR in the first round (using the HTBI primer set) targeted the TCR CDR3. TCRdb independently ran MiXCR on the multiplex PCR reads; one entry per CDR3 protein. The profile covers 600,000 to 650,000 distinct CDR3 sequences, with around 15% appearing a single time and 3.5% to 4% taken by the ten largest. Whole-study results and caveats: Blood also showed most of the thyroid clonotypes that were expanded above 0.001.

This CDR3 contains 15 residues. The ends were cut back, 1 base at V and 5 bases at J, with 15 bases in the middle. CDR1 and CDR2 from the germline V gene are MDHEN and SYDVKM. About this clonotype itself: Its matching antigen is unknown.

The sequence was collected from a woman between 25 and 40 years old with Graves' hyperthyroidism. Sequenced sample: blood. This chain uses TRBV28 with TRBJ2-7; a weak D match, TRBD1 (5 bases). The CDR3 loop reads CASSLYAQGFDEQYF. CDR3 DNA: TGTGCCAGCAGTTTATACGCCCAGGGTTTTGACGAGCAGTACTTC. Complete variable domain (other parts from reference TRBV28 and TRBJ2-7): DVKVTQSSRYLVKRTGEKVFLECVQDMDHENMFWYRQDPGLGLRLIYFSYDVKMKEKGDIPEGYSVSREKKERFSLILESASTNQTSMYLCASSLYAQGFDEQYFGPGTRLTVT.